The rows below give T cell receptor beta chains drawn from one sample of a study of regulatory T cells in long-lasting Graves disease. Each CDR3 protein is one row after TCRdb ran MiXCR on the multiplex PCR reads. The sample consists of a few hundred thousand distinct CDR3 sequences, roughly a quarter of them appearing once. The material was peripheral blood mononuclear cells (PBMCs), obtained when the disease was refractory, from a patient treated with antithyroid drugs. These receptors came from a female donor with Graves disease. Each CDR3 is given with its conserved first and last residue. Fields, in order: V gene, D gene, J gene, clone size, CDR3 protein, CDR3 DNA. A D gene is named only where the DNA matches it firmly. Clone size appears in some rows only: once, few, many, or a class for an expanded clone.

v_gene: TRBV20-1
d_gene: NA
j_gene: TRBJ2-2
abundance: NA
CDR3aa: CSAREVTQGGELFF
CDR3nt: TGCAGTGCTAGAGAGGTGACACAGGGCGGGGAGCTGTTTTTT

v_gene: TRBV2
d_gene: TRBD1
j_gene: TRBJ2-7
abundance: many
CDR3aa: CASITGQGISEQYF
CDR3nt: TGTGCCAGCATCACTGGACAGGGCATCAGCGAGCAGTACTTC

v_gene: TRBV2
d_gene: NA
j_gene: TRBJ2-7
abundance: many
CDR3aa: CASTPGRGGGHEQYF
CDR3nt: TGTGCCAGCACCCCTGGGAGAGGAGGAGGCCACGAGCAGTACTTC

v_gene: TRBV20-1
d_gene: NA
j_gene: TRBJ2-7
abundance: NA
CDR3aa: CSASAEALDGLLSYEQYF
CDR3nt: TGCAGTGCCAGTGCAGAGGCGCTAGACGGCCTCCTCTCCTACGAGCAGTACTTC

v_gene: TRBV6-1
d_gene: TRBD1
j_gene: TRBJ1-6
abundance: NA
CDR3aa: CASSGPGQAYNSPLHF
CDR3nt: TGTGCCAGCAGTGGCCCGGGACAGGCATATAATTCACCCCTCCACTTT

v_gene: TRBV5-1
d_gene: NA
j_gene: TRBJ1-1
abundance: many
CDR3aa: CASSLEANTEAFF
CDR3nt: TGCGCCAGCAGCTTGGAGGCTAACACTGAAGCTTTCTTT

v_gene: TRBV3-1
d_gene: TRBD2
j_gene: TRBJ2-5
abundance: many
CDR3aa: CASSPVAGQETQYF
CDR3nt: TGTGCCAGCAGCCCAGTAGCGGGACAAGAGACCCAGTACTTC

v_gene: TRBV19
d_gene: TRBD1
j_gene: TRBJ2-2
abundance: NA
CDR3aa: CASIPRTGGAYTGELFF
CDR3nt: TGTGCCAGTATTCCTCGGACAGGGGGCGCGTACACCGGGGAGCTGTTTTTT

v_gene: TRBV19
d_gene: TRBD2
j_gene: TRBJ2-5
abundance: NA
CDR3aa: CASSPRLAGGPGETQYF
CDR3nt: TGTGCCAGTAGCCCCAGACTAGCGGGAGGGCCGGGGGAGACCCAGTACTTC

v_gene: TRBV7-2
d_gene: NA
j_gene: TRBJ2-2
abundance: NA
CDR3aa: CASSWGPVGELFF
CDR3nt: TGTGCCAGCAGCTGGGGACCCGTAGGGGAGCTGTTTTTT

v_gene: TRBV20-1
d_gene: NA
j_gene: TRBJ1-2
abundance: NA
CDR3aa: CSARAVTGNYRGYTF
CDR3nt: TGCAGTGCTAGAGCAGTGACAGGCAACTATCGGGGCTACACCTTC

v_gene: TRBV28
d_gene: TRBD1
j_gene: TRBJ1-1
abundance: few
CDR3aa: CASSLPGTGFEAFF
CDR3nt: TGTGCCAGCAGCCTTCCCGGGACAGGGTTTGAAGCTTTCTTT

v_gene: TRBV12-3/TRBV12-4
d_gene: NA
j_gene: TRBJ1-2
abundance: many
CDR3aa: CASSLAGNGYTF
CDR3nt: TGTGCCAGCAGTTTAGCGGGGAATGGCTACACCTTC

v_gene: TRBV2
d_gene: NA
j_gene: TRBJ2-7
abundance: many
CDR3aa: CASSVRQAYEQYF
CDR3nt: TGTGCCAGCAGTGTCCGCCAGGCCTACGAGCAGTACTTC

v_gene: TRBV28
d_gene: NA
j_gene: TRBJ1-1
abundance: many
CDR3aa: CASSLGGPLNTEAFF
CDR3nt: TGTGCCAGCAGCCTAGGGGGGCCTTTGAACACTGAAGCTTTCTTT

v_gene: TRBV6-1
d_gene: NA
j_gene: TRBJ2-5
abundance: many
CDR3aa: CASSNTGRETQYF
CDR3nt: TGTGCCAGCAGCAACACAGGGAGGGAGACCCAGTACTTC

v_gene: TRBV2
d_gene: NA
j_gene: TRBJ2-4
abundance: few
CDR3aa: CASSEARGGIQYF
CDR3nt: TGTGCCAGCAGTGAAGCTCGGGGCGGTATTCAGTACTTC

v_gene: TRBV6-1
d_gene: NA
j_gene: TRBJ1-1
abundance: few
CDR3aa: CASTHIMTEAFF
CDR3nt: TGTGCCAGCACCCACATAATGACTGAAGCTTTCTTT

v_gene: TRBV2
d_gene: TRBD2
j_gene: TRBJ2-1
abundance: NA
CDR3aa: CATVRASGYNEQFF
CDR3nt: TGTGCCACCGTTAGGGCTAGCGGGTACAATGAGCAGTTCTTC

v_gene: TRBV7-2
d_gene: TRBD1
j_gene: TRBJ1-4
abundance: few
CDR3aa: CASSLVAGGADEKLFF
CDR3nt: TGTGCCAGCAGCTTAGTTGCAGGGGGCGCTGACGAAAAACTGTTTTTT

v_gene: TRBV10-3
d_gene: NA
j_gene: TRBJ1-1
abundance: few
CDR3aa: CASRTEVNTEAFF
CDR3nt: TGTGCCAGCCGGACAGAGGTAAACACTGAAGCTTTCTTT

v_gene: TRBV20-1
d_gene: TRBD1
j_gene: TRBJ1-1
abundance: NA
CDR3aa: CSASPGGTAEAFF
CDR3nt: TGCAGTGCTAGTCCAGGGGGTACCGCTGAAGCTTTCTTT

v_gene: TRBV11-3
d_gene: TRBD1
j_gene: TRBJ1-2
abundance: NA
CDR3aa: CASSFAGGDSNYGYTF
CDR3nt: TGTGCCAGCAGTTTCGCAGGGGGAGACTCTAACTATGGCTACACCTTC

v_gene: TRBV19
d_gene: NA
j_gene: TRBJ1-5
abundance: few
CDR3aa: CASSIYSPYYSNQPQHF
CDR3nt: TGTGCCAGTAGTATATATTCCCCCTACTATAGCAATCAGCCCCAGCATTTT

v_gene: TRBV5-6
d_gene: NA
j_gene: TRBJ2-7
abundance: few
CDR3aa: CASSLSGAMVQYF
CDR3nt: TGTGCCAGCAGCTTGTCGGGAGCCATGGTCCAGTACTTC

v_gene: TRBV5-1
d_gene: NA
j_gene: TRBJ1-2
abundance: NA
CDR3aa: CASSLSEGYGYTF
CDR3nt: TGCGCCAGCAGCTTGTCTGAGGGGTATGGCTACACCTTC

v_gene: TRBV15
d_gene: NA
j_gene: TRBJ1-2
abundance: many
CDR3aa: CATSRVRGVTNYGYTF
CDR3nt: TGTGCCACCAGCAGGGTTCGAGGGGTCACTAACTATGGCTACACCTTC

v_gene: TRBV28
d_gene: TRBD1
j_gene: TRBJ1-2
abundance: many
CDR3aa: CASSLGQGGLGGYTF
CDR3nt: TGTGCCAGCAGTTTGGGACAGGGGGGATTGGGCGGCTACACCTTC

v_gene: TRBV28
d_gene: TRBD1
j_gene: TRBJ1-4
abundance: NA
CDR3aa: CASSLGTGEGEKLFF
CDR3nt: TGTGCCAGCAGTTTGGGGACAGGGGAAGGCGAAAAACTGTTTTTT

v_gene: TRBV6-9
d_gene: TRBD2
j_gene: TRBJ2-2
abundance: NA
CDR3aa: CASSYPSGETGELFF
CDR3nt: TGTGCCAGCAGTTACCCTAGCGGTGAAACCGGGGAGCTGTTTTTT

v_gene: TRBV7-8
d_gene: TRBD1
j_gene: TRBJ2-7
abundance: many
CDR3aa: CASSQGRQGLNEQYF
CDR3nt: TGTGCCAGCAGCCAAGGTAGACAGGGGTTGAACGAGCAGTACTTC

v_gene: TRBV4-2
d_gene: NA
j_gene: TRBJ1-1
abundance: NA
CDR3aa: CASSQSTANTEAFF
CDR3nt: TGTGCCAGCAGCCAATCGACAGCGAACACTGAAGCTTTCTTT

v_gene: TRBV5-1
d_gene: NA
j_gene: TRBJ2-7
abundance: few
CDR3aa: CASSRREPPLDEQYF
CDR3nt: TGCGCCAGCAGTAGGCGGGAACCACCGCTAGACGAGCAGTACTTC

v_gene: TRBV7-3
d_gene: NA
j_gene: TRBJ1-1
abundance: NA
CDR3aa: CASSQGRLTEAFF
CDR3nt: TGTGCCAGCAGCCAAGGACGGCTCACTGAAGCTTTCTTT

v_gene: TRBV6-9
d_gene: TRBD1
j_gene: TRBJ1-2
abundance: few
CDR3aa: CASSYPGTGEFGYGYTF
CDR3nt: TGTGCCAGCAGTTACCCAGGGACAGGGGAATTCGGCTATGGCTACACCTTC

v_gene: TRBV6-2/TRBV6-3
d_gene: NA
j_gene: TRBJ1-2
abundance: many
CDR3aa: CASSYSTQLYGYTF
CDR3nt: TGTGCCAGCAGTTACTCGACGCAGCTCTATGGCTACACCTTC

v_gene: TRBV30
d_gene: NA
j_gene: TRBJ1-2
abundance: few
CDR3aa: CAWIPRGEGSGYTF
CDR3nt: TGTGCCTGGATCCCCAGGGGAGAAGGGAGCGGCTACACCTTC

v_gene: TRBV20-1
d_gene: NA
j_gene: TRBJ2-7
abundance: NA
CDR3aa: CSAREKAYEQYF
CDR3nt: TGCAGTGCTAGAGAAAAAGCGTACGAGCAGTACTTC

v_gene: TRBV10-3
d_gene: TRBD1
j_gene: TRBJ1-1
abundance: few
CDR3aa: CAISVRTGETEAFF
CDR3nt: TGTGCCATCAGTGTGCGGACAGGGGAGACTGAAGCTTTCTTT

v_gene: TRBV7-2
d_gene: TRBD1
j_gene: TRBJ1-3
abundance: few
CDR3aa: CASSTRGRENTIYF
CDR3nt: TGTGCCAGCAGCACAAGGGGGCGGGAAAACACCATATATTTT

v_gene: TRBV2
d_gene: TRBD2
j_gene: TRBJ2-2
abundance: many
CDR3aa: CASTYLAGAGELFF
CDR3nt: TGTGCCAGCACATATCTAGCGGGAGCCGGGGAGCTGTTTTTT

v_gene: TRBV2
d_gene: TRBD2
j_gene: TRBJ2-2
abundance: NA
CDR3aa: CASSERLAGVTAGELFF
CDR3nt: TGTGCCAGCAGTGAAAGGCTAGCGGGAGTAACGGCCGGGGAGCTGTTTTTT

v_gene: TRBV24-1
d_gene: NA
j_gene: TRBJ2-2
abundance: NA
CDR3aa: CATSSGTGELFF
CDR3nt: TGTGCCACCAGTTCAGGCACCGGGGAGCTGTTTTTT

v_gene: TRBV6-2/TRBV6-3
d_gene: TRBD1
j_gene: TRBJ1-5
abundance: many
CDR3aa: CASSSRTGTPFNQPQHF
CDR3nt: TGTGCCAGCAGTTCTCGGACAGGAACTCCGTTTAATCAGCCCCAGCATTTT

v_gene: TRBV18
d_gene: NA
j_gene: TRBJ2-7
abundance: NA
CDR3aa: CASSPLVPGRRTYEQYF
CDR3nt: TGTGCCAGCTCACCCCTCGTCCCGGGAAGGAGGACCTACGAGCAGTACTTC

v_gene: TRBV20-1
d_gene: TRBD2
j_gene: TRBJ2-2
abundance: few
CDR3aa: CSASGRYTGELFF
CDR3nt: TGCAGTGCAAGCGGGAGGTACACCGGGGAGCTGTTTTTT

v_gene: TRBV7-9
d_gene: NA
j_gene: TRBJ2-7
abundance: NA
CDR3aa: CASSLAGTGGLAVSYEQYF
CDR3nt: TGTGCCAGCAGCTTAGCGGGGACAGGGGGACTAGCGGTCTCCTACGAGCAGTACTTC

v_gene: TRBV19
d_gene: TRBD1
j_gene: TRBJ1-1
abundance: NA
CDR3aa: CASSPRDRGTNTEAFF
CDR3nt: TGTGCCAGTAGCCCCCGGGACAGGGGAACCAACACTGAAGCTTTCTTT

v_gene: TRBV14
d_gene: NA
j_gene: TRBJ1-1
abundance: few
CDR3aa: CASSQSLHTTEAFF
CDR3nt: TGTGCCAGCAGCCAATCCCTGCACACCACTGAAGCTTTCTTT

v_gene: TRBV20-1
d_gene: NA
j_gene: TRBJ2-5
abundance: NA
CDR3aa: CSARDGAESRETQYF
CDR3nt: TGCAGTGCTAGAGATGGGGCCGAGAGTCGAGAGACCCAGTACTTC

v_gene: TRBV2
d_gene: TRBD1
j_gene: TRBJ1-1
abundance: many
CDR3aa: CASSYRGQDTEAFF
CDR3nt: TGTGCCAGCAGTTACAGGGGGCAGGACACTGAAGCTTTCTTT

v_gene: TRBV20-1
d_gene: NA
j_gene: TRBJ1-1
abundance: NA
CDR3aa: CSARDWATGFTEAFF
CDR3nt: TGCAGTGCTAGAGATTGGGCAACAGGGTTCACTGAAGCTTTCTTT

v_gene: TRBV20-1
d_gene: TRBD1
j_gene: TRBJ1-5
abundance: NA
CDR3aa: CSAAITGASQPQHF
CDR3nt: TGCAGTGCAGCAATTACAGGGGCGAGTCAGCCCCAGCATTTT

v_gene: TRBV5-1
d_gene: NA
j_gene: TRBJ1-2
abundance: many
CDR3aa: CASSLEGEIYGYTF
CDR3nt: TGCGCCAGCAGCTTGGAAGGGGAGATCTATGGCTACACCTTC

v_gene: TRBV6-9
d_gene: NA
j_gene: TRBJ2-7
abundance: NA
CDR3aa: CASNYGTGDDEQYF
CDR3nt: TGTGCCAGCAATTACGGGACGGGAGACGACGAGCAGTACTTC

v_gene: TRBV7-9
d_gene: NA
j_gene: TRBJ2-5
abundance: NA
CDR3aa: CASSPGVIETQYF
CDR3nt: TGTGCCAGCTCCCCCGGAGTGATCGAGACCCAGTACTTC

v_gene: TRBV15
d_gene: NA
j_gene: TRBJ2-7
abundance: many
CDR3aa: CATSRDYRETYSYEQYF
CDR3nt: TGTGCCACCAGCAGAGATTATAGAGAGACCTACTCCTACGAGCAGTACTTC

v_gene: TRBV5-6
d_gene: TRBD2
j_gene: TRBJ2-4
abundance: NA
CDR3aa: CASSKDTSGRQNIQYF
CDR3nt: TGTGCCAGCAGCAAGGATACTAGCGGGAGGCAAAACATTCAGTACTTC

v_gene: TRBV27
d_gene: TRBD1
j_gene: TRBJ2-4
abundance: few
CDR3aa: CASSPQGAQGAKNIQYF
CDR3nt: TGTGCCAGCAGTCCCCAGGGGGCACAGGGGGCCAAAAACATTCAGTACTTC